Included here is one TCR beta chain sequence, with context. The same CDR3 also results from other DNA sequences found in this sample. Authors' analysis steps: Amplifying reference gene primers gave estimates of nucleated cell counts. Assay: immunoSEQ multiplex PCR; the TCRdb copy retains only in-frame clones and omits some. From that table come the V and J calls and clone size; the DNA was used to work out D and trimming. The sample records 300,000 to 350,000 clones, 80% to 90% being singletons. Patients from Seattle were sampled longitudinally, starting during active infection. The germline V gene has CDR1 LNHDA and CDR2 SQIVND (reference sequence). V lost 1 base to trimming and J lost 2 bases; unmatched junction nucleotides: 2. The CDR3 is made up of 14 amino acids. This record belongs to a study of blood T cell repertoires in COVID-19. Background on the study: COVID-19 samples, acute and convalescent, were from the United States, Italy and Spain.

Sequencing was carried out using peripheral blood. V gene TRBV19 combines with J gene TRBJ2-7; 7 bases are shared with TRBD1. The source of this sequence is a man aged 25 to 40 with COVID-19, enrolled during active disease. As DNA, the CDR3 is TGTGCCAGTAGTATAGGTGGGACAGCCTACGAGCAGTACTTC. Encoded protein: CASSIGGTAYEQYF.